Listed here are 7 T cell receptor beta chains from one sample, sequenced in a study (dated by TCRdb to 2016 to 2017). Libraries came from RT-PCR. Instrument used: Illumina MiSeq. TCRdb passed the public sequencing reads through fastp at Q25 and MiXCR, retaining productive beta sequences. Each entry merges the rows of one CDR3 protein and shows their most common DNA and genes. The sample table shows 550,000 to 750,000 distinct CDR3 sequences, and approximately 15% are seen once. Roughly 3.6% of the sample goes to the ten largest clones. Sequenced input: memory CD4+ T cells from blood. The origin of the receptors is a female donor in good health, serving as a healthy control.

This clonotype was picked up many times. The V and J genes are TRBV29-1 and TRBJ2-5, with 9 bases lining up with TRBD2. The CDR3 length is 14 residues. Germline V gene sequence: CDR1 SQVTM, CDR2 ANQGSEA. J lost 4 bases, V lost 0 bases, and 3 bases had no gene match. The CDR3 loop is CSVEEGLAGETQYF. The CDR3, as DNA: TGCAGCGTTGAAGAGGGACTAGCTGGAGAGACCCAGTACTTC.

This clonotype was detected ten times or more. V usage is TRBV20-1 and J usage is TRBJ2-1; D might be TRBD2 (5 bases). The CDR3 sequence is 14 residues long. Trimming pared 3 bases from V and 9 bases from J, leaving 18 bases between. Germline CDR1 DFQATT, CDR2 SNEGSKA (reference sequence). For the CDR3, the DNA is TGCAGTGCTAGGGGCCGTGAGGGTTGGGGTGAGCAGTTCTTC. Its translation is CSARGREGWGEQFF.

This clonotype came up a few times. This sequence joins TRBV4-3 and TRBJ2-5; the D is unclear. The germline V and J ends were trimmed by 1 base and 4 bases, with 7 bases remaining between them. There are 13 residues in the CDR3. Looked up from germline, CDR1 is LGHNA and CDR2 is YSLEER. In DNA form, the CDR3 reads TGCGCCAGCAGCCAAGTCGTGGGAGAGACCCAGTACTTC. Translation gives CASSQVVGETQYF.

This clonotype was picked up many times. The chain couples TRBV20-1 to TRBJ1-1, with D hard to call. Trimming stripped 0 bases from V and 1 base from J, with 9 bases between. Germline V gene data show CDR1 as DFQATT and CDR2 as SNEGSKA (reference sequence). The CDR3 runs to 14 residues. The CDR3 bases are TGCAGTGCTAGAGACCGGACGGGGAACACTGAAGCTTTCTTT. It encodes CSARDRTGNTEAFF.

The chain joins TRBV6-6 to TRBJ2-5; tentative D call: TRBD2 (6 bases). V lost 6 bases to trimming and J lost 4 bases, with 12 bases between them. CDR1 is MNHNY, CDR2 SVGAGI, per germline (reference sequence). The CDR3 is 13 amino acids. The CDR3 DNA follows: TGTGCCAGCAGATCAGCGGGCGGAGAGACCCAGTACTTC. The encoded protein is CASRSAGGETQYF.

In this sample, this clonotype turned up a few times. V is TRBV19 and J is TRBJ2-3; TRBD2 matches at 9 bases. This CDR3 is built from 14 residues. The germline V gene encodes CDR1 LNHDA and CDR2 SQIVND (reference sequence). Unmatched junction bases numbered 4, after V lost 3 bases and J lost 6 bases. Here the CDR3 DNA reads TGTGCCAGTAGTATCAGACTAGCGGATGATACGCAGTATTTT. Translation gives CASSIRLADDTQYF.

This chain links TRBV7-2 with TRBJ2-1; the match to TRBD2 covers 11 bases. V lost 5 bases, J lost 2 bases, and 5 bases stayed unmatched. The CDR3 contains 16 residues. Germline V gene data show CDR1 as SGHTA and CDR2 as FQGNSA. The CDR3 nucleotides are TGTGCCAGCAGCAAACCTAGCGGGGGGACCTACAATGAGCAGTTCTTC. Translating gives CASSKPSGGTYNEQFF.